This T cell receptor (beta chain) was sequenced in a study of technical replicates of blood from a few donors. Measured with immunoSEQ multiplex PCR; TCRdb has only the in-frame clones, and not every one. In the table there are around 92,000 clones, nearly 97% of which are singletons. The CDR3 has 16 residues. J lost 8 bases, V lost 5 bases, and 12 bases had no gene match. Germline-derived CDR1 and CDR2 are SGHTA and FQGTGA. V gene TRBV7-3 combines with J gene TRBJ1-4; TRBD1 matches at 9 bases. Sequences were obtained from T cells isolated from PBMCs. The TCR sequence derives from a human donor in good health. The CDR3 loop is CASSPRGQGLGEKLFF. DNA for the CDR3: TGTGCCAGCAGCCCTCGGGGACAGGGTCTAGGGGAAAAACTGTTTTTT.